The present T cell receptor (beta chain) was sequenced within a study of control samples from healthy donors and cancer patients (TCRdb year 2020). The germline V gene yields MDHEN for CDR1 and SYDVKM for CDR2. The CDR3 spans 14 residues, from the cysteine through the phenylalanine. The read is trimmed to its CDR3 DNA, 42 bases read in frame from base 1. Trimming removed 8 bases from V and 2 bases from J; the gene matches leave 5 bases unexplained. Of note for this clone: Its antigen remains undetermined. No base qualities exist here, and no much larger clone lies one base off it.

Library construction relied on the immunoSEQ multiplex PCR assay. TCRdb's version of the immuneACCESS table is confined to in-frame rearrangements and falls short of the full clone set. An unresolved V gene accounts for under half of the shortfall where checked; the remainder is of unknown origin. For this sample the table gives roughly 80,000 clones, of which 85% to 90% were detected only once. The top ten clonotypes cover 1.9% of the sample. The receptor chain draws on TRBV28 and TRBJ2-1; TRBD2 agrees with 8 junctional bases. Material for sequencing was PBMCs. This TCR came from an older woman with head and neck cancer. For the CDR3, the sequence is CASVGLATYNEQFF. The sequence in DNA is TGTGCCAGCGTCGGACTAGCTACCTACAATGAGCAGTTCTTC.